One T cell receptor beta chain is described in this entry. The antigen is not known. This specimen comes from a study of cytotoxic CD8 clonotypes in ibrutinib-treated CLL. Notes on the study in general: Sample timing was unmatched between remission and later-progressing patients; lymph nodes unstudied.

Using immunoSEQ multiplex PCR, the repertoire was profiled, and TCRdb retains in-frame clones only, with some absent. Among roughly 180,000 clones listed, around three quarters were seen once. The V end lost 3 bases, the J end lost 9 bases, and 8 bases lay between the germline ends. This CDR3 comprises 11 residues. Germline V gives CDR1 LNHDA, CDR2 SQIVND (reference sequence). The J gene is TRBJ1-1, the V gene TRBV19, with unresolved D. Sequenced here: PBMCs, sampled after 24 months of ibrutinib treatment. This TCR was recovered from a human donor with chronic lymphocytic leukemia. The CDR3 loop is CASSMSEKAFF. The CDR3 nucleotides are TGTGCCAGTAGTATGAGCGAAAAAGCTTTCTTT.